The rows below give T cell receptor beta chains drawn from one sample of a study of blood T cell repertoires in COVID-19. Generated by immunoSEQ multiplex PCR, the TCRdb table keeps only in-frame clones and is missing some. The sample consists of about 300,000 clones, roughly 90% of them appearing once. Sequenced: PBMCs or T cells enriched from blood (not recorded which). Every receptor here comes from a woman between 50 and 59 years old who had been exposed to COVID-19. Both conserved end residues are part of each CDR3. The D gene is left open where the match is weak. Part of the rows lack a size; the others show once, few, many or a class for expanded clones.

TRBV7-9	TRBD2	TRBJ2-5	16	.	TGTGCCAGCAGCTCGGTGGTAGCGGGGGGACAAGAGACCCAGTACTTC	CASSSVVAGGQETQYF
TRBV5-1	.	TRBJ2-7	15	.	TGCGCCAGCAGCTTGCCCAGGCAGGGGATCCACGAGCAGTACTTC	CASSLPRQGIHEQYF
TRBV19	.	TRBJ1-2	16	many	TGTGCCAGTAGCCCGGTTGGTCTTACAGACAGCTATGGCTACACCTTC	CASSPVGLTDSYGYTF
TRBV28	TRBD1	TRBJ1-4	16	once	TGTGCCAGCAGTCAAAGAGGGTACAGGGGGGTTCAAAAACTGTTTTTT	CASSQRGYRGVQKLFF
TRBV5-1	.	TRBJ2-7	14	.	TGCGCCAGCAGCCCGGCGGTTGGCTCCTACGAGCAGTACTTC	CASSPAVGSYEQYF
TRBV28	.	TRBJ1-2	15	.	TGTGCCAGCAGTTTATTACAGCCTACTAACTATGGCTACACCTTC	CASSLLQPTNYGYTF
TRBV15	TRBD1	TRBJ1-1	16	.	TGTGCCACCAGCAGAGATTGGGGACAGGGAGGCACTGAAGCTTTCTTT	CATSRDWGQGGTEAFF
TRBV5-1	.	TRBJ2-7	15	.	TGCGCCAGCAGCGTGGACAGATTACAATCCTACGAGCAGTACTTC	CASSVDRLQSYEQYF
TRBV5-8	TRBD2	TRBJ2-1	15	.	TGTGCCAGCACCACCCGGGGCGGGGGCTACAATGAGCAGTTCTTC	CASTTRGGGYNEQFF
TRBV19	.	TRBJ2-2	15	.	TGTGCCAGTAGGTTAACAGGGAGGGACACCGGGGAGCTGTTTTTT	CASRLTGRDTGELFF
TRBV7-7	.	TRBJ1-4	15	.	TGTGCTAGCAGCTTAGGCGACAGAAATAATGAAAAACTGTTTTTT	CASSLGDRNNEKLFF
TRBV2	.	TRBJ1-2	13	few	TGTGCCAGCAGGGTGGAGTTGGGCTATGGCTACACCTTC	CASRVELGYGYTF
TRBV24-1	TRBD1	TRBJ2-3	22	once	TGTGCCACCAGTGGGATCAGGCGACGGCCAGGGGGCGCACCCGCGGCTACAGATACGCAGTATTTT	CATSGIRRRPGGAPAATDTQYF
TRBV4-1	TRBD1	TRBJ2-3	15	.	TGCGCCAGCAGCCAAGAGGGACAGGGCACAGATACGCAGTATTTT	CASSQEGQGTDTQYF
TRBV19	.	TRBJ1-2	12	.	TGTGCCAGTAGCACGGGTCAGAATGGCTACACCTTC	CASSTGQNGYTF
TRBV3-1/TRBV3-2	TRBD2	TRBJ2-1	17	once	TGTGCCAGCAGCCAAGAGGGACTAGCGGGCTCACGAAATGAGCAGTTCTTC	CASSQEGLAGSRNEQFF
TRBV6-1	.	TRBJ1-2	15	.	TGTGCCAGCAGTGAAGCCGGCAGGTTGAACTATGGCTACACCTTC	CASSEAGRLNYGYTF
TRBV20-1	.	TRBJ1-2	12	.	TGCAGTGCTAGTATCCTTAACTATGGCTACACCTTC	CSASILNYGYTF
TRBV18	.	TRBJ1-1	14	few	TGTGCCAGCTCACATACAGGGAGCGATACTGAAGCTTTCTTT	CASSHTGSDTEAFF
TRBV5-4	.	TRBJ2-5	15	once	TGTGCCAGCAGCTTGGCCCCAGGGGCCCAAGAGACCCAGTACTTC	CASSLAPGAQETQYF
TRBV14	TRBD2	TRBJ2-1	14	few	TGTGCCAGCAGCCAAGACTGGCGGGGGGGGACTCAGTTCTTC	CASSQDWRGGTQFF
TRBV9	.	TRBJ1-3	14	once	TGTGCCAGCGGCGGGGCCTTCAGTGGAAACACCATATATTTT	CASGGAFSGNTIYF
TRBV7-9	TRBD1	TRBJ1-6	16	.	TGTGCCAGCAGCTCACCCTCCGGGACAGGCAATTCACCCCTCCACTTT	CASSSPSGTGNSPLHF
TRBV5-8	TRBD1	TRBJ2-5	13	.	TGTGCCAGCAGTAGGACAGGGCGAGAGACCCAGTACTTC	CASSRTGRETQYF
TRBV6-2/TRBV6-3	.	TRBJ2-7	14	once	TGTGCCAGCAGTTACGGCCCGGGAGCCTACGAGCAGTACTTC	CASSYGPGAYEQYF
TRBV3-1/TRBV3-2	TRBD1	TRBJ1-6	13	.	TGTGCCAGCAGCACAGGGGTTACCTCACCCCTCCACTTT	CASSTGVTSPLHF
TRBV19	TRBD1	TRBJ1-1	18	.	TGTGCCAGTAGTACCACTTTTGGGCAGGGGGCCCAGAACACTGAAGCTTTCTTT	CASSTTFGQGAQNTEAFF
TRBV11-2	TRBD1	TRBJ1-1	14	.	TGTGCCAGCAGCCCCAGACAGGGGAACACTGAAGCTTTCTTT	CASSPRQGNTEAFF
TRBV7-9	TRBD2	TRBJ2-5	15	.	TGTGCCAGCAGCTTAAACCTAGCGGTGGGAGAGACCCAGTACTTC	CASSLNLAVGETQYF
TRBV13	.	TRBJ2-5	14	.	TGTGCCAGCAGCTTAAGAGCGGTGGGAGAGACCCAGTACTTC	CASSLRAVGETQYF
TRBV5-1	.	TRBJ1-5	15	.	TGCGCCAGCAGCCCAGACGGGGACACGCGTCAGCCCCAGCATTTT	CASSPDGDTRQPQHF
TRBV27	.	TRBJ1-1	15	.	TGTGCCAGCAGTTTATATTCCGCGGGGGACACTGAAGCTTTCTTT	CASSLYSAGDTEAFF
TRBV20-1	.	TRBJ2-5	13	.	TGCAGTGCTAGTTACCGCGGGGTAGAGACCCAGTACTTC	CSASYRGVETQYF
TRBV5-1	.	TRBJ2-3	15	.	TGCGCCAGCAGCTTGGTTACAGGATCCGCAGATACGCAGTATTTT	CASSLVTGSADTQYF
TRBV19	.	TRBJ1-2	14	.	TGTGCCAGTAGTTTCACAGGGAGTCCCTACGGCTACACCTTC	CASSFTGSPYGYTF